This TCR beta chain was sequenced during a study of CD8 T cells in Susac syndrome. Random hexamers served to reverse transcribe about 0.5 to 1 ug RNA. The TCR beta CDR3 was amplified by immunoSEQ multiplex PCR across 54 Vbeta, 13 Jbeta. Via MiXCR, TCRdb re-called the immunoSEQ multiplex PCR reads, giving one row per CDR3 protein. The sample has over 95,000 distinct CDR3 sequences; 80% to 95% are singletons. Material for sequencing was CD4+ T cells from PBMCs. This sequence originates from a human donor in good health.

The CDR3 loop reads CASSRGTGGTTNEKLFF. The CDR3 DNA follows: TGCGCCAGCAGCCGGGGGACAGGGGGGACAACTAATGAAAAACTGTTTTTT. The chain uses TRBV4-3 and TRBJ1-4; 11 bases line up with TRBD1. The CDR3 runs 17 residues. V lost 4 bases, J lost 0 bases, and 4 bases stayed unmatched. The germline V gene encodes CDR1 LGHNA and CDR2 YSLEER.